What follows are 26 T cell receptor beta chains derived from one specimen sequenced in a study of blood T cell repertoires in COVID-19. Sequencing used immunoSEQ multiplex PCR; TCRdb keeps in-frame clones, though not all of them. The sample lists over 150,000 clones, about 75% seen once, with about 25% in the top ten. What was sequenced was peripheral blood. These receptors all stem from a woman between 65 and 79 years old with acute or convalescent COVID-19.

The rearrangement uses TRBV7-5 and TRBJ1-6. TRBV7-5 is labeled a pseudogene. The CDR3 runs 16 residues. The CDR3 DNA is TGTGCCAGAAGCTTAAGTCCCAGGTCGGGAAATTCACCCCTCCACTTT. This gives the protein CARSLSPRSGNSPLHF.

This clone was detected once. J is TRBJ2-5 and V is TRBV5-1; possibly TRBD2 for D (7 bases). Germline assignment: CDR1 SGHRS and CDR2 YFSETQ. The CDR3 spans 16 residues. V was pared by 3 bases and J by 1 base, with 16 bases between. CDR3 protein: CASSSSRGGVQETQYF. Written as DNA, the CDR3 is TGCGCCAGCAGCTCTTCGAGGGGGGGCGTCCAAGAGACCCAGTACTTC.

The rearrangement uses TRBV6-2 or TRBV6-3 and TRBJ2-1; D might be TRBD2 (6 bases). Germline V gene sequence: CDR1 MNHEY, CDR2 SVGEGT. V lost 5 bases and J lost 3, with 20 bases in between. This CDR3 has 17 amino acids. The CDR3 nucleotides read TGTGCCAGCAGTCTTAATGGGGGGAGCGTCTACTACAATGAGCAGTTCTTC. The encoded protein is CASSLNGGSVYYNEQFF.

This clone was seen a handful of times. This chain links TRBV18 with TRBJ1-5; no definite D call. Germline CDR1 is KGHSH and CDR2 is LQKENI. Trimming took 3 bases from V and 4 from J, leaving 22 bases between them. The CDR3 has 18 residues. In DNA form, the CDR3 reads TGTGCCAGCTCACCGGGAGGGTCGGAGGTATATCTAAATCAGCCCCAGCATTTT. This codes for CASSPGGSEVYLNQPQHF. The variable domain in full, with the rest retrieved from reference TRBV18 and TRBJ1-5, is NAGVMQNPRHLVRRRGQEARLRCSPMKGHSHVYWYRQLPEEGLKFMVYLQKENIIDESGMPKERFSAEFPKEGPSILRIQQVVRGDSAAYFCASSPGGSEVYLNQPQHFGDGTRLSIL.

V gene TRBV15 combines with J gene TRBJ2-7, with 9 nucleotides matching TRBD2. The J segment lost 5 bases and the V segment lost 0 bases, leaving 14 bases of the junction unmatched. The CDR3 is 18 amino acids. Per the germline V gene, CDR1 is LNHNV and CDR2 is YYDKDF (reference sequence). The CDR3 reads CATSRDRGGRAMRDEQYF. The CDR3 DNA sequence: TGTGCCACCAGCAGAGATAGGGGCGGGAGGGCCATGAGGGACGAGCAGTACTTC.

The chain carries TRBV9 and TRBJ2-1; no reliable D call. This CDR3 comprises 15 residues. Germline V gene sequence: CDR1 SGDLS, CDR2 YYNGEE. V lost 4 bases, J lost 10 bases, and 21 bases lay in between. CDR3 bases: TGTGCCAGCAGCCTCCTCCCTTTGACGGGTGGGGAGCAGTTCTTC. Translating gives CASSLLPLTGGEQFF. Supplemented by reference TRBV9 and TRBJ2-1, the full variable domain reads DSGVTQTPKHLITATGQRVTLRCSPRSGDLSVYWYQQSLDQGLQFLIQYYNGEERAKGNILERFSAQQFPDLHSELNLSSLELGDSALYFCASSLLPLTGGEQFFGPGTRLTVL.

This chain's CDR3 is CASSQDRLAGETQYF. In DNA form, the CDR3 reads TGTGCCAGCAGCCAGGATAGACTAGCGGGAGAGACCCAGTACTTC. The V call is TRBV3-1 (or the pseudogene TRBV3-2), the J call TRBJ2-5, with 10 bases identical to TRBD2. The CDR3 contains 15 residues. From germline, CDR1 is LGHDT and CDR2 YNNKEL (reference sequence). V shed 3 bases and J 4 bases; nucleotides not matched to a gene: 5.

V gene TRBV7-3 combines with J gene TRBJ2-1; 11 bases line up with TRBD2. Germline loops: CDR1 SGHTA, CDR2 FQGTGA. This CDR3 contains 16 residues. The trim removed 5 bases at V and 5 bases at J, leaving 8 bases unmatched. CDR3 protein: CASSQEGTSGNNEQFF. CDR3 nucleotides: TGTGCCAGCAGCCAAGAGGGGACTAGCGGAAACAATGAGCAGTTCTTC.

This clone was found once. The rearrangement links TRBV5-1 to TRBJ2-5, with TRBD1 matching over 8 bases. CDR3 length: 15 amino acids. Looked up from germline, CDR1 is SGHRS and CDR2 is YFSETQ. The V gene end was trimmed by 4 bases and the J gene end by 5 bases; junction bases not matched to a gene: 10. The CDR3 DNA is TGCGCCAGCAGCACCCCGACAGGGGCCGTGGAGACCCAGTACTTC. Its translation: CASSTPTGAVETQYF.

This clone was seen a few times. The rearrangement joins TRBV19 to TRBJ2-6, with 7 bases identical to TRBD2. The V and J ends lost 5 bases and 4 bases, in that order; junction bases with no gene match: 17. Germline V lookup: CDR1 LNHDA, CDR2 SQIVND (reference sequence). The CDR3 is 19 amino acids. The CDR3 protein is CASSQAFRSGAWGANVLTF. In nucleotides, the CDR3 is TGTGCCAGTAGTCAGGCGTTCAGAAGCGGGGCGTGGGGGGCCAACGTCCTGACTTTC.

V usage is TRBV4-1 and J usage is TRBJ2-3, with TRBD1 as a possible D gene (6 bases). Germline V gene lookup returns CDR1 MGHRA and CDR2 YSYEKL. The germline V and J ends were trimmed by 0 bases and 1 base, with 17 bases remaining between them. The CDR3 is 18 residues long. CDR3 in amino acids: CASSQDAQTGWGTDTQYF. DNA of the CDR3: TGCGCCAGCAGCCAAGATGCGCAAACAGGGTGGGGCACAGATACGCAGTATTTT.

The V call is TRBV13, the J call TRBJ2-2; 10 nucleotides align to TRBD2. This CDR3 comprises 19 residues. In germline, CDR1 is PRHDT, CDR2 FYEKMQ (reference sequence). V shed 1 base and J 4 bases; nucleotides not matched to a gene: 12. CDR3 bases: TGTGCCAGCAGCTTAGAATTGGCTAGCGGGAGCTCTATCACCGGGGAGCTGTTTTTT. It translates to CASSLELASGSSITGELFF.

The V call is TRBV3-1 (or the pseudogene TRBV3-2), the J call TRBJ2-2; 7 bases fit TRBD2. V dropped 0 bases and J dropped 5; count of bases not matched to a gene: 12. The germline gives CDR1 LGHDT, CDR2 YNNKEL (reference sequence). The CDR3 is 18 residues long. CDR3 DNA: TGTGCCAGCAGCCAAGATGCTGGGACGGGAGGAATTACCGGGGAGCTGTTTTTT. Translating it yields CASSQDAGTGGITGELFF.

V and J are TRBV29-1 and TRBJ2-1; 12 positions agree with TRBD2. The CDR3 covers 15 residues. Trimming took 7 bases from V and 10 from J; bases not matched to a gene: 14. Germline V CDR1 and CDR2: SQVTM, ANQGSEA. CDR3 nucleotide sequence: TGCAGCGCTCCTTCGACTAGCGGGAGCTCTCGGGAGCAGTTCTTC. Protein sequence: CSAPSTSGSSREQFF.

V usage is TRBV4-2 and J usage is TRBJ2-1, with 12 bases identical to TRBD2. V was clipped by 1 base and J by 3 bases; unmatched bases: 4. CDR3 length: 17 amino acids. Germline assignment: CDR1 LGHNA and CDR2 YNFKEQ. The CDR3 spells CASSQGPGLAGYNEQFF. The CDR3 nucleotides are TGTGCCAGCAGCCAAGGCCCGGGACTAGCGGGCTACAATGAGCAGTTCTTC.

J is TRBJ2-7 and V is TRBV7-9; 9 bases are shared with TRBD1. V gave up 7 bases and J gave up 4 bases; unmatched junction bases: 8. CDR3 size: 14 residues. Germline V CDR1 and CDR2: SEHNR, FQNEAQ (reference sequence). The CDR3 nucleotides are TGTGCCAGCACGAACAGGGGGCTTCTGTACGAGCAGTACTTC. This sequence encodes CASTNRGLLYEQYF.

The CDR3 sequence: CASSPDGTGGFEQYF. CDR3 in DNA: TGCGCCAGCAGCCCAGATGGGACAGGGGGCTTCGAGCAGTACTTC. V is TRBV4-1 and J is TRBJ2-7; 12 bases are a match to TRBD1. With 4 bases clipped from V and 6 bases from J, the junction kept 7 bases outside the gene matches. This CDR3 is 15 amino acids long. CDR1 and CDR2 (germline): MGHRA, YSYEKL.

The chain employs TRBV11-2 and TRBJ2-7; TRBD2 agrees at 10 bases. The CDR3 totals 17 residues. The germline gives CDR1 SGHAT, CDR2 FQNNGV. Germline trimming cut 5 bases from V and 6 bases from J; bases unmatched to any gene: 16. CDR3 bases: TGTGCCAGCAGCGTAAGAACTAGCGGGGATCTGTCGCGCGAGCAGTACTTC. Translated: CASSVRTSGDLSREQYF.

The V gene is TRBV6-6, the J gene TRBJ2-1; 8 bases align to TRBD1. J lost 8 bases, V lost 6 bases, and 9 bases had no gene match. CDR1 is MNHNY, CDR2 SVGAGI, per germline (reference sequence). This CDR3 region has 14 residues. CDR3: CASSWTGPGDEQFF. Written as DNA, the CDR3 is TGTGCCAGCAGCTGGACAGGGCCAGGGGATGAGCAGTTCTTC.

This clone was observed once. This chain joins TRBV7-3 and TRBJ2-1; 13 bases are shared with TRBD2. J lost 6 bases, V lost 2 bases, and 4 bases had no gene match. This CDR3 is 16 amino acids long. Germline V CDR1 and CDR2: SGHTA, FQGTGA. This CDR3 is CASSLERLAGGNEQFF. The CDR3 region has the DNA TGTGCCAGCAGCTTAGAGAGACTAGCGGGAGGCAATGAGCAGTTCTTC.

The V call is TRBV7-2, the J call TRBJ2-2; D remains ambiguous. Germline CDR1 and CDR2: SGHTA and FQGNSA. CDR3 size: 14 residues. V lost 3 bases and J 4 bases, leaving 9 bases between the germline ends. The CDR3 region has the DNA TGTGCCAGCAGCTTTTCTAGAGGCACCGGGGAGCTGTTTTTT. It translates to CASSFSRGTGELFF.

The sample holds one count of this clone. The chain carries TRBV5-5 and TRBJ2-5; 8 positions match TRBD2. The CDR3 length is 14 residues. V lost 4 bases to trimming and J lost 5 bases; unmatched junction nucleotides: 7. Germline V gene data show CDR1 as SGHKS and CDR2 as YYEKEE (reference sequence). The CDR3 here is CASSPRTSSETQYF. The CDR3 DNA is TGTGCCAGCAGCCCCCGGACTAGCTCTGAGACCCAGTACTTC. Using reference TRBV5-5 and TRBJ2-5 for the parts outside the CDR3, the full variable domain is DAGVTQSPTHLIKTRGQQVTLRCSPISGHKSVSWYQQVLGQGPQFIFQYYEKEERGRGNFPDRFSARQFPNYSSELNVNALLLGDSALYLCASSPRTSSETQYFGPGTRLLVL.

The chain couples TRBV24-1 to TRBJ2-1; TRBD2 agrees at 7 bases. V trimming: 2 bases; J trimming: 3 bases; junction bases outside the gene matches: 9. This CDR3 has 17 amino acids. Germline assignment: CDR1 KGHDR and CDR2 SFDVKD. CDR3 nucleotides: TGTGCCACCAGTGATTATTCGTCTAGCGGTGGCTACAATGAGCAGTTCTTC. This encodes CATSDYSSSGGYNEQFF.

CDR3 DNA: TGTGCCAGCAGGGCAGGCGCAAGCTCCTACAATGAGCAGTTCTTC. The encoded protein is CASRAGASSYNEQFF. The V call is TRBV2, the J call TRBJ2-1; D remains unclear. Germline loops: CDR1 SNHLY, CDR2 FYNNEI. The CDR3 has 15 amino acids. V lost 6 bases and J lost 0, with 12 bases in between.

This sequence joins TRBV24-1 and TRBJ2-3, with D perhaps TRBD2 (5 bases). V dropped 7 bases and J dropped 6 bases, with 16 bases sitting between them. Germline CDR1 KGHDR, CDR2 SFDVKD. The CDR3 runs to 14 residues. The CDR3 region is CATSDEKVADTQYF. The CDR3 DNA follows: TGTGCCACCAGCGATGAAAAAGTAGCGGATACGCAGTATTTT.

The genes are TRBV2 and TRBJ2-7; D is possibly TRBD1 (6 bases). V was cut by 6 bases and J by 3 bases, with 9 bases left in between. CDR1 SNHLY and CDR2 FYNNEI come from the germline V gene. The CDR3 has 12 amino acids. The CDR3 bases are TGTGCCAGCAGGGCAGGGGTCTACGAGCAGTACTTC. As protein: CASRAGVYEQYF. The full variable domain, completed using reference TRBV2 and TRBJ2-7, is EPEVTQTPSHQVTQMGQEVILRCVPISNHLYFYWYRQILGQKVEFLVSFYNNEISEKSEIFDDQFSVERPDGSNFTLKIRSTKLEDSAMYFCASRAGVYEQYFGPGTRLTVT.